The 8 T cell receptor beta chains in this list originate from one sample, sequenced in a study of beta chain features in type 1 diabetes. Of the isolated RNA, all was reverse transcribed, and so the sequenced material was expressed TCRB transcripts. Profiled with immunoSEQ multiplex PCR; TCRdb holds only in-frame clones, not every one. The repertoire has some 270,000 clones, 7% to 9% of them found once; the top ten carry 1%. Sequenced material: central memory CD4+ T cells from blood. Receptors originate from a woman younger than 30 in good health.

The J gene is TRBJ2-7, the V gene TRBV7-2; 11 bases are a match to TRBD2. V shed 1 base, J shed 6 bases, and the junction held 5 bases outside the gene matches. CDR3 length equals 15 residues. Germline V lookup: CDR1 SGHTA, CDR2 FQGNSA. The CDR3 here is CASSLDSGRALEQYF. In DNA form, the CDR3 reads TGTGCCAGCAGCTTAGATAGCGGGAGGGCCCTCGAGCAGTACTTC.

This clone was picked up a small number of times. Here the CDR3 reads CAISGIGGTNYEQYF. The CDR3 DNA is TGTGCCATCAGTGGAATAGGCGGGACCAACTACGAGCAGTACTTC. The V and J genes are TRBV10-3 and TRBJ2-7; D perhaps matches TRBD2 (6 bases). Germline V gives CDR1 ENHRY, CDR2 SYGVKD. Trimming removed 4 bases from V and 3 bases from J, with 16 bases in between. CDR3 size: 15 residues.

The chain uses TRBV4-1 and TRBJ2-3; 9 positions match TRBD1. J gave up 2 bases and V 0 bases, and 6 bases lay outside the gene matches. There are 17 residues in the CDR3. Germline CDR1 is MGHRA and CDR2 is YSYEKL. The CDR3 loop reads CASSQDWGQGTTDTQYF. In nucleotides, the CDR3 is TGCGCCAGCAGCCAAGATTGGGGACAGGGCACCACAGATACGCAGTATTTT.

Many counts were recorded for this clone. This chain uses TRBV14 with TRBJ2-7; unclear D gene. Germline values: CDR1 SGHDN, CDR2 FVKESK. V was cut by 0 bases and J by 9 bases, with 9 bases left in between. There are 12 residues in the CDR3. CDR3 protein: CASSQDSRGQYF. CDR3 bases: TGTGCCAGCAGCCAAGACTCACGCGGGCAGTACTTC.

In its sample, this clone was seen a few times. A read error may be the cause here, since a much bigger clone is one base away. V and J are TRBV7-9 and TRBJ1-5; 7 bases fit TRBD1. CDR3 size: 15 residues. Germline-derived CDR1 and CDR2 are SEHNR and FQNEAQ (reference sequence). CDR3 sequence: CASSQDSDRDQPQHF. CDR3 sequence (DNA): TGCGCCAGCAGCCAAGATTCTGACAGGGATCAGCCCCAGCATTTT.

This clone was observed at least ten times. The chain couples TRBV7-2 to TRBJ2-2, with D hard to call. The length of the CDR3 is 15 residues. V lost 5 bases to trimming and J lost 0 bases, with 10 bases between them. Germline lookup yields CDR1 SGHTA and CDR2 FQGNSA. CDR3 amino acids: CASSALPANTGELFF. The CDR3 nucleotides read TGTGCCAGCAGCGCGCTGCCGGCGAACACCGGGGAGCTGTTTTTT.

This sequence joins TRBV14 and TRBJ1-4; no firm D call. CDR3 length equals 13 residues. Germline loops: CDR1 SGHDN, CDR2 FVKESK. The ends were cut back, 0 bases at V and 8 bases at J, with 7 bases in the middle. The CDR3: CASSQDPLEKLFF. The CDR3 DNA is TGTGCCAGCAGCCAAGATCCCCTAGAAAAACTGTTTTTT.

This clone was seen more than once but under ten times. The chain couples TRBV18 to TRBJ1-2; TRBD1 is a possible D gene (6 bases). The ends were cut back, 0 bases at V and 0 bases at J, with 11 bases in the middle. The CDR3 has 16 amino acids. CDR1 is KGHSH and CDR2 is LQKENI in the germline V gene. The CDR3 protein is CASSPPGDKSNYGYTF. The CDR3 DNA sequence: TGTGCCAGCTCACCACCGGGGGACAAATCTAACTATGGCTACACCTTC.